This passage covers 7 T cell receptor beta chains from one sample sequenced in a study of T cell repertoires in aging, cancer and after chemotherapy. Peripheral blood genomic DNA, not sorted cells or RNA, was the template. Rearranged V-D-J TRB sequences were amplified with a mixed TRB-A/B primer pool. MiXCR, applied by TCRdb to the multiplex PCR reads, yields one record per CDR3 protein. The data contain some 20,000 distinct CDR3 sequences, 30% to 45% of them singletons. The sequenced material came from blood. Every receptor here comes from a human donor with a solid tumor.

This chain uses TRBV29-1 with TRBJ2-7; TRBD2 matches at 10 bases. CDR1 is SQVTM, CDR2 ANQGSEA, per germline. The CDR3 covers 13 residues. V was pared by 7 bases and J by 3 bases, with 6 bases of the junction left unmatched. The CDR3 DNA is TGCAGCGGTCGGACTAGCGGCAACTACGAGCAGTACTTC. Protein sequence: CSGRTSGNYEQYF.

The V and J genes are TRBV29-1 and TRBJ2-7; TRBD2 is a possible D gene (5 bases). Per the germline V gene, CDR1 is SQVTM and CDR2 is ANQGSEA. V lost 3 bases to trimming and J lost 7 bases, with 16 bases between them. The CDR3 is made up of 13 amino acids. CDR3 residues: CSVEGRPAGEQYF. The CDR3 bases are TGCAGCGTTGAGGGGAGACCGGCTGGGGAGCAGTACTTC.

V gene TRBV6-1 combines with J gene TRBJ1-5, with 9 bases lining up with TRBD1. The trim removed 6 bases at V and 7 bases at J, leaving 10 bases unmatched. Germline V gene sequence: CDR1 MNHNS, CDR2 SASEGT. This CDR3 has 15 residues. CDR3 nucleotide sequence: TGTGCCAGCAGAGGGACTTCGGGACAGGGCCAGCCCCAGCATTTT. Its protein product is CASRGTSGQGQPQHF.

V is TRBV5-4 and J is TRBJ1-2; 11 bases match TRBD1. Germline CDR1 is SGHNT and CDR2 is YYREEE (reference sequence). The V and J ends lost 5 bases and 8 bases, in that order; junction bases with no gene match: 11. This CDR3 comprises 15 residues. The CDR3 DNA sequence: TGTGCCAGCAGTTCAGGGACAGGGGGAAGAAGGGGCTACACCTTC. Its translation is CASSSGTGGRRGYTF.

This clonotype rates as medium-sized (0.01 to 0.1%). V is TRBV5-4 and J is TRBJ2-3, with 10 bases fitting TRBD2. The germline V gene has CDR1 SGHNT and CDR2 YYREEE (reference sequence). Trimming at V came to 4 bases and at J to 0 bases, leaving 5 bases not matched to a gene. This CDR3 comprises 16 residues. The CDR3 DNA reads TGTGCCAGCAGCCTGCGACTAGCGGGTAGCACAGATACGCAGTATTTT. It yields the protein CASSLRLAGSTDTQYF. Full variable domain (missing parts from reference TRBV5-4 and TRBJ2-3): ETGVTQSPTHLIKTRGQQVTLRCSSQSGHNTVSWYQQALGQGPQFIFQYYREEENGRGNFPPRFSGLQFPNYSSELNVNALELDDSALYLCASSLRLAGSTDTQYFGPGTRLTVL.

This clonotype has a handful of counts. The genes are TRBV18 and TRBJ2-7; 8 nucleotides agree with TRBD1. This CDR3 spans 15 amino acids. J gave up 5 bases and V 3 bases, and 9 bases lay outside the gene matches. Germline CDR1 KGHSH, CDR2 LQKENI. For the CDR3, the DNA is TGTGCCAGCTCACCTCGGACAGGGAGAGTCGACGAGCAGTACTTC. It yields the protein CASSPRTGRVDEQYF.

The sample holds a few counts of this clonotype. The chain carries TRBV19 and TRBJ2-3; the D gene is possibly TRBD2 (6 bases). V was trimmed by 2 bases and J by 5 bases, leaving 14 bases between them. The germline CDR1 and CDR2 sequences are LNHDA and SQIVND (reference sequence). The CDR3 extends over 15 amino acids. CDR3 in amino acids: CASSISPPGGDTQYF. CDR3 coding DNA: TGTGCCAGTAGTATAAGCCCCCCCGGGGGAGATACGCAGTATTTT.